This T cell receptor (beta chain) was found in a study of T cells in Graves' hyperthyroidism and ophthalmopathy. Amplified TCR beta CDR3 regions derived from RNA transcripts. The HTBI set primed first-round TCR CDR3 RT-PCR. Using its own MiXCR run on the multiplex PCR reads, TCRdb lists one record per CDR3 protein. Altogether about 160,000 distinct CDR3 sequences are present, roughly 10% being singletons, with the ten largest covering about 20%. The hyperthyroidism patients had all been newly diagnosed, and their disease duration was under 2 months. Their ages ranged from 18 to 65 years. Per germline, CDR1 MNHNS and CDR2 SASEGT. J was trimmed by 5 bases and V by 7 bases; bases with no gene match: 5. The CDR3 spans 13 residues. This clonotype was counted many times.

Sequencing input: blood. The gene calls are TRBV6-1 and TRBJ1-1; 9 positions match TRBD1. This sequence originates from a young woman with Graves' hyperthyroidism that later progressed to Graves' ophthalmopathy. The CDR3 nucleotides are TGTGCCAGCACCCAGGACAGGGGAACTGAAGCTTTCTTT. It encodes CASTQDRGTEAFF.